The 5 T cell receptor beta chains presented below share a single source sample, sequenced in a study of T cell clones after liver transplantation. Profiled with immunoSEQ multiplex PCR; TCRdb holds only in-frame clones, not every one. The repertoire has approximately 100,000 clones, around four fifths of them found once; the top ten carry approximately 3%. This material consisted of CD4+ T cells from blood, taken around 48 months after liver transplant. Receptor source: a human patient who received a liver transplant. The graft donor may have given rise to some T cells.

CDR3 loop: CASSSPQGQITYEQYF. DNA for the CDR3: TGTGCCAGCAGTTCGCCCCAGGGACAAATAACCTACGAGCAGTACTTC. This chain links TRBV28 with TRBJ2-7; tentatively, D is TRBD1 (6 bases). In germline, CDR1 is MDHEN, CDR2 SYDVKM. The CDR3 contains 16 residues. V was cut by 4 bases and J by 2 bases, with 18 bases left in between.

The rearrangement links TRBV29-1 to TRBJ2-5, with a tentative D call TRBD1 (5 bases). CDR1 is SQVTM and CDR2 is ANQGSEA in the germline V gene. This CDR3 is built from 15 residues. Trimming removed 2 bases from V and 1 base from J, with 14 bases in between. CDR3: CSVEFLLGRQETQYF. The CDR3 region has the DNA TGCAGCGTTGAATTCCTACTGGGGCGCCAAGAGACCCAGTACTTC.

The chain combines TRBV5-4 with TRBJ1-4, with a tentative D call TRBD1 (5 bases). The V end lost 0 bases, the J end lost 5 bases, and 8 bases lay between the germline ends. Germline V gene lookup returns CDR1 SGHNT and CDR2 YYREEE (reference sequence). This CDR3 comprises 14 residues. CDR3 DNA: TGTGCCAGCAGCTTGGCAGGGCTGAATGAAAAACTGTTTTTT. It encodes CASSLAGLNEKLFF.

In this sample, this clone turned up a few times. V and J are TRBV5-1 and TRBJ2-7, with a tentative D call TRBD1 (7 bases). The germline V gene has CDR1 SGHRS and CDR2 YFSETQ. V was trimmed by 7 bases and J by 7 bases, leaving 21 bases between them. The CDR3 covers 14 residues. The CDR3 loop is CASGRAEPGGEQYF. As DNA, the CDR3 is TGCGCCAGCGGCCGGGCGGAACCAGGGGGGGAGCAGTACTTC.

The V gene is TRBV4-1, the J gene TRBJ2-5; 8 bases are a match to TRBD1. Germline CDR1 reads MGHRA; CDR2 reads YSYEKL. V lost 0 bases to trimming and J lost 2 bases; unmatched junction nucleotides: 5. The CDR3 runs 16 residues. CDR3 region: CASSQDGGTGQETQYF. The CDR3 DNA follows: TGCGCCAGCAGCCAAGATGGGGGGACAGGACAAGAGACCCAGTACTTC.